Sequencing of this T cell receptor (beta chain) was carried out in a study of cytomegalovirus exposure and HLA in healthy donors. Findings and caveats of the study: Later work showed greater clonal expansion in HLA-associated TCR beta chains than in equally common others. Common viral pathogens seemed, in a later analysis, to connect with several of the most significant clusters. Immune exposure information available was restricted to CMV serostatus.

Per the germline V gene, CDR1 is MDHEN and CDR2 is SYDVKM. The CDR3 is 14 residues long. With respect to this clone: The antigen is not known.

The PCR contained 60 Vbeta and 13 Jbeta primers. Method: immunoSEQ multiplex PCR; TCRdb's copy keeps in-frame clones and lacks some. The sample yields some 180,000 clones, just over 75% seen once. The V call is TRBV28, the J call TRBJ2-5; D not certain. The end of the DNA aligns better with TRBJ2-7, so the J call may be wrong. Sequenced sample: PBMCs. The sequence was obtained from a woman aged 60-70 years in good health and CMV-seropositive. The chain's CDR3 is CASSPLGGYYEQYF. The CDR3 DNA sequence: TGTGCCAGCAGTCCCCTCGGTGGGTACTACGAGCAGTACTTC.